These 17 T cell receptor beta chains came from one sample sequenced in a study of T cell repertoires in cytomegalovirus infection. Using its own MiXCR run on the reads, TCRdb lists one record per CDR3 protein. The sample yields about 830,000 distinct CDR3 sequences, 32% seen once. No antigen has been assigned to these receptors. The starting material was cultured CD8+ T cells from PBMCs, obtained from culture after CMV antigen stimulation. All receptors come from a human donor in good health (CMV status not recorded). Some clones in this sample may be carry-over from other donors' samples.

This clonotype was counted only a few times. The CDR3 DNA reads TGTGCCAGCACGGACAGGCCCACAGATACGCAGTATTTT. It is translated as CASTDRPTDTQYF. The chain carries TRBV27 and TRBJ2-3, with 7 bases matching TRBD1. This CDR3 has 13 amino acids. Germline V gene lookup returns CDR1 MNHEY and CDR2 SMNVEV (reference sequence). V lost 7 bases, J lost 2 bases, and 3 bases stayed unmatched.

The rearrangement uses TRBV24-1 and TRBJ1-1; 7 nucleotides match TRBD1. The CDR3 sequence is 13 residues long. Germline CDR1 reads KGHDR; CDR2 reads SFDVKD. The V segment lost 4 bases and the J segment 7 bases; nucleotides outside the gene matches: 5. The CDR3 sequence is CATSELGQSEAFF. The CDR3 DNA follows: TGTGCCACCAGTGAACTGGGACAGAGTGAAGCTTTCTTT.

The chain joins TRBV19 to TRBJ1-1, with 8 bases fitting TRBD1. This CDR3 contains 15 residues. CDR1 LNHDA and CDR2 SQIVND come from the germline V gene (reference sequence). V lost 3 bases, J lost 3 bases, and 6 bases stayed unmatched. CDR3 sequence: CASSIPGGVDTEAFF. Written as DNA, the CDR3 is TGTGCCAGTAGTATCCCAGGGGGCGTTGACACTGAAGCTTTCTTT.

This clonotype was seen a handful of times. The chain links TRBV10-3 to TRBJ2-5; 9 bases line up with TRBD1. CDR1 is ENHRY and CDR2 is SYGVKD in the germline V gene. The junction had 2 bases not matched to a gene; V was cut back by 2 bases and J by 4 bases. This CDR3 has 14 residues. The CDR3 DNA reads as TGTGCCATCAGTGAGGGGACAGGGCTAGAGACCCAGTACTTC. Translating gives CAISEGTGLETQYF.

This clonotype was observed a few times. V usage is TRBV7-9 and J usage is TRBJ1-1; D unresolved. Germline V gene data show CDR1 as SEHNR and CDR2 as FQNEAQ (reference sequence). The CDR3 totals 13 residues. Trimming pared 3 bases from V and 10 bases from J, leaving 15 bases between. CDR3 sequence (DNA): TGTGCCAGCAGCTTCCCTCTTAGGGAACCAGCTTTCTTT. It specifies CASSFPLREPAFF.

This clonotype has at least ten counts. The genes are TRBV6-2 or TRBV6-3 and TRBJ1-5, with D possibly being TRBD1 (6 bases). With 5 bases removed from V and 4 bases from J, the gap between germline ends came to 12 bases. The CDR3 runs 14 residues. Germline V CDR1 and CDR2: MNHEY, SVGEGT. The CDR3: CASSPDRANQPQHF. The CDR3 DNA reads TGTGCCAGCAGTCCGGACAGAGCTAATCAGCCCCAGCATTTT.

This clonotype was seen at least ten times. As DNA, the CDR3 is TGTGCCAGCAGCCCACTGGACAGGCTGAACTATGGCTACACCTTC. Residues: CASSPLDRLNYGYTF. The chain uses TRBV7-9 and TRBJ1-2, with 7 bases identical to TRBD1. J gave up 2 bases and V 5 bases, and 8 bases lay outside the gene matches. CDR1 and CDR2 from the germline V gene are SEHNR and FQNEAQ (reference sequence). The CDR3 is 15 amino acids.

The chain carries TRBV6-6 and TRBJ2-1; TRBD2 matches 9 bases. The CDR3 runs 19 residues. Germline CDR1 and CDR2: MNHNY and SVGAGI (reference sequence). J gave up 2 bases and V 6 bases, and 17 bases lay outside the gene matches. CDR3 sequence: CASRLQSPGLALTYNEQFF. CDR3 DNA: TGTGCCAGCAGATTACAGTCCCCTGGACTAGCGCTAACCTACAATGAGCAGTTCTTC.

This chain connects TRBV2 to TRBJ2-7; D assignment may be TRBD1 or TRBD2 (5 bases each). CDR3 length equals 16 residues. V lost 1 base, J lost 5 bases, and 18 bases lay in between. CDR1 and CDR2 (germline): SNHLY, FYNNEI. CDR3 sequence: CASSEVGPGVGHEQYF. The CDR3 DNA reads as TGTGCCAGCAGTGAAGTGGGGCCCGGGGTAGGGCACGAGCAGTACTTC.

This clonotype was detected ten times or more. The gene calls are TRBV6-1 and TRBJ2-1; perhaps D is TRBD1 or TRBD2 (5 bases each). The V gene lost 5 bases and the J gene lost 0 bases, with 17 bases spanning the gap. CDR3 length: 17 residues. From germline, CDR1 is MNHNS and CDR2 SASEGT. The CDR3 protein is CASSTIWDLRSYNEQFF. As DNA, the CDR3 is TGTGCCAGCAGTACCATCTGGGACCTTCGCTCCTACAATGAGCAGTTCTTC.

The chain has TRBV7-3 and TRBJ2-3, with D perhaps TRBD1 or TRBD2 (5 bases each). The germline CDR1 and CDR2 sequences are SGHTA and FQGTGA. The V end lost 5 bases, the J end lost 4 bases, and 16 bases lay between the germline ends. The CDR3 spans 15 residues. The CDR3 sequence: CASSLDQGRPDTQYF. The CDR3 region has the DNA TGTGCCAGCAGCCTTGATCAGGGACGCCCAGATACGCAGTATTTT.

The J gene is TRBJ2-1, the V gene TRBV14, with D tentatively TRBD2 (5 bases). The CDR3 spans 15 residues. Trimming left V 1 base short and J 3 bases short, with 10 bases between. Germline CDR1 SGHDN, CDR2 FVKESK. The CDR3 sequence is CASSQGESYYNEQFF. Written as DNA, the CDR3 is TGTGCCAGCAGCCAAGGGGAGTCTTACTACAATGAGCAGTTCTTC.

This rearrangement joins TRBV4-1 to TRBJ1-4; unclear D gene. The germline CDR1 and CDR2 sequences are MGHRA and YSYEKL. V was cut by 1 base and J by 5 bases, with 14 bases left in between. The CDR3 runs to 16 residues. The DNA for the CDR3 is TGCGCCAGCAGCCAAGTTGGCGGGTTCAAGAATGAAAAACTGTTTTTT. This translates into CASSQVGGFKNEKLFF.

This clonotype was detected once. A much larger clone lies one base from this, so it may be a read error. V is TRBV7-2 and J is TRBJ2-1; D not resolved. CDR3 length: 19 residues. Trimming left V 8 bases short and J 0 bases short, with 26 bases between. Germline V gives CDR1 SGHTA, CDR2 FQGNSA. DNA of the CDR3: TGTGCCAGCCGCTACTTAGGTCTCCAGGAAGGGTTCTCCTACAATGAGCAGTTCTTC. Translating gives CASRYLGLQEGFSYNEQFF.

CDR3 bases: TGTGCCAGCAGTTTATGGGATGAGACCCAGTACTTC. Amino acid sequence: CASSLWDETQYF. The chain employs TRBV28 and TRBJ2-5; no clear D. This CDR3 comprises 12 residues. In germline, CDR1 is MDHEN, CDR2 SYDVKM. The V end lost 0 bases, the J end lost 5 bases, and 4 bases lay between the germline ends.

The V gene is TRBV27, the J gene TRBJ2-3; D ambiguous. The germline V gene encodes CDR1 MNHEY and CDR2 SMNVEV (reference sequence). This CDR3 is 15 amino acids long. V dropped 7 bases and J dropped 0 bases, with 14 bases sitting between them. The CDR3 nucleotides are TGTGCCAGCACCAAGGCAGCCTCTAGCACAGATACGCAGTATTTT. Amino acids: CASTKAASSTDTQYF.

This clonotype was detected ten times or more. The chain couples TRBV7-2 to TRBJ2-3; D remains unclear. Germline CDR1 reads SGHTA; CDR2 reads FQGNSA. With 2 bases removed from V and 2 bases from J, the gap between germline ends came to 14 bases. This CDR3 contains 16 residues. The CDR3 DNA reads TGTGCCAGCAGCTTAATCCATGCCTCCGTCACAGATACGCAGTATTTT. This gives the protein CASSLIHASVTDTQYF.